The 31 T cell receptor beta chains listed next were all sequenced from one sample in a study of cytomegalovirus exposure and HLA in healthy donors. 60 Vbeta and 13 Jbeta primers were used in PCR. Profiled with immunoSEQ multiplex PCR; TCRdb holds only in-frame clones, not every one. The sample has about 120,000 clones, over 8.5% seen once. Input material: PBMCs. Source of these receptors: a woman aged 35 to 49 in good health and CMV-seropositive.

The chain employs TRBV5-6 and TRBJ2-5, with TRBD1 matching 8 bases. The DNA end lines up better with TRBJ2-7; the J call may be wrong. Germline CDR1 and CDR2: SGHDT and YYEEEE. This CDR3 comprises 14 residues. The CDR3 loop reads CASSPGTGIYEQYF. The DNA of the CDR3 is TGTGCCAGCAGTCCCGGGACAGGTATTTACGAGCAGTACTTC.

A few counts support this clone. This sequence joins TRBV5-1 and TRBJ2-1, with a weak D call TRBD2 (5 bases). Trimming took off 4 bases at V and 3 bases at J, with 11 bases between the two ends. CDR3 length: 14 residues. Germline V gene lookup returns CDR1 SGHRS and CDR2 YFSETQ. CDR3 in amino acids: CASSAAEGYNEQFF. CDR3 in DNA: TGCGCCAGCAGCGCAGCCGAGGGCTACAATGAGCAGTTCTTC.

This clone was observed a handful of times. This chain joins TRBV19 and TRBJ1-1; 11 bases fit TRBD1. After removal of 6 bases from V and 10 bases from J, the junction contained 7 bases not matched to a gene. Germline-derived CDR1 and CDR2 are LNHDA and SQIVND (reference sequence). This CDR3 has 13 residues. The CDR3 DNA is TGTGCCAGTAGCGGACAGGGGGCTCTAGGAGCTTTCTTT. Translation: CASSGQGALGAFF.

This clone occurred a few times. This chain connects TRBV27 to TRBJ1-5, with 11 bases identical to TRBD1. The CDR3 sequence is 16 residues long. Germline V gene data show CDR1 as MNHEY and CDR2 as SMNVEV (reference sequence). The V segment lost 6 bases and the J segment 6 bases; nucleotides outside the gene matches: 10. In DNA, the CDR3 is TGTGCCAGCAGCTTGACCCCGGACAGGGGGCTTCAGCCCCAGCATTTT. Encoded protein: CASSLTPDRGLQPQHF.

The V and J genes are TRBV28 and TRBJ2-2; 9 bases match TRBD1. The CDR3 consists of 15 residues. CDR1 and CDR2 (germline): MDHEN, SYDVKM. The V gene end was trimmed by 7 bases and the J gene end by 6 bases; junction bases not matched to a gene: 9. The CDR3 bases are TGTGCCAGCATTTCGGGACAGGGTCTTCCCGGGGAGCTGTTTTTT. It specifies CASISGQGLPGELFF. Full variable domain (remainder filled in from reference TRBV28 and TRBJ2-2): DVKVTQSSRYLVKRTGEKVFLECVQDMDHENMFWYRQDPGLGLRLIYFSYDVKMKEKGDIPEGYSVSREKKERFSLILESASTNQTSMYLCASISGQGLPGELFFGEGSRLTVL.

CDR3 coding DNA: TGCGCCAGCAGCCCCTACAGGGGTCCGAATGAAAAACTGTTTTTT. As protein: CASSPYRGPNEKLFF. The rearrangement links TRBV5-1 to TRBJ1-4; 7 bases match TRBD1. CDR3 length equals 15 residues. V was clipped by 4 bases and J by 5 bases; unmatched bases: 8. Germline CDR1 reads SGHRS; CDR2 reads YFSETQ. Supplemented by reference TRBV5-1 and TRBJ1-4, the full variable domain reads KAGVTQTPRYLIKTRGQQVTLSCSPISGHRSVSWYQQTPGQGLQFLFEYFSETQRNKGNFPGRFSGRQFSNSRSEMNVSTLELGDSALYLCASSPYRGPNEKLFFGSGTQLSVL.

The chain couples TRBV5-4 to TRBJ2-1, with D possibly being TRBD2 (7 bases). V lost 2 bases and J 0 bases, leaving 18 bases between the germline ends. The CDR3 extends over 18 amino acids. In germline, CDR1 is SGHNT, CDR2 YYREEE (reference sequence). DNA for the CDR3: TGTGCCAGCAGCTTAGGGGGGGGACACTCGAGCTCCTACAATGAGCAGTTCTTC. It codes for CASSLGGGHSSSYNEQFF.

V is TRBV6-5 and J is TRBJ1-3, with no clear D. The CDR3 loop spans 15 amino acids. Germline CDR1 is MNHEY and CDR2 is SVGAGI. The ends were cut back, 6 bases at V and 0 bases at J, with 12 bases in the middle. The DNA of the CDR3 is TGTGCCAGCAGCGACACGAGAGCCTCTGGAAACACCATATATTTT. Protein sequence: CASSDTRASGNTIYF.

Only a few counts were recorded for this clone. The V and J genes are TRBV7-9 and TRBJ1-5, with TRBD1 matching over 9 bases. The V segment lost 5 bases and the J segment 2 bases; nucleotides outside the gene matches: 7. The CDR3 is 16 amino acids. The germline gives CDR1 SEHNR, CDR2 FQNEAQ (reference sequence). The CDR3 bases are TGTGCCAGCAGCCAACGACAGGGGGTTGGCAATCAGCCCCAGCATTTT. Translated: CASSQRQGVGNQPQHF.

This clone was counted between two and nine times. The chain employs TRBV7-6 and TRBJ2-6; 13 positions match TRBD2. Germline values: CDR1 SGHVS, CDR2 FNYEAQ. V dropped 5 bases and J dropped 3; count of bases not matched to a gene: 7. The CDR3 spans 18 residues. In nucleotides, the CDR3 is TGTGCCAGCAGCCAGACGACTAGCGGGGGGCGTGGGGCCAACGTCCTGACTTTC. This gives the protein CASSQTTSGGRGANVLTF.

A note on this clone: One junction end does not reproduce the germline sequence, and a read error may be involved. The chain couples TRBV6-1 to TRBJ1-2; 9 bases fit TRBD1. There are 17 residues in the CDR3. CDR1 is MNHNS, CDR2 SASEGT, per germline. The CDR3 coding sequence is TGTGCCAACAGTGACTTATTATCGGGACAGGGCCTCTATGGCTACACCTTC. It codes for CANSDLLSGQGLYGYTF.

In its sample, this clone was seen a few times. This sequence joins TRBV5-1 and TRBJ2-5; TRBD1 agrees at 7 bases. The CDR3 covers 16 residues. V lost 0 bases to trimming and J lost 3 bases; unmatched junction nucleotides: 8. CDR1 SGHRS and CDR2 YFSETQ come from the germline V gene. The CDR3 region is CASSLGQGGVKETQYF. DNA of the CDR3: TGCGCCAGCAGCTTGGGACAGGGCGGTGTAAAAGAGACCCAGTACTTC.

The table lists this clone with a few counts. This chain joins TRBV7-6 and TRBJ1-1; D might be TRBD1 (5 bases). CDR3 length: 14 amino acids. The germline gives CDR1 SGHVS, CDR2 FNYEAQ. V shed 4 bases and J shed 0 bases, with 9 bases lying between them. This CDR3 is CASSYDSLNTEAFF. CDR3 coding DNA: TGTGCCAGCAGCTATGACAGCCTGAACACTGAAGCTTTCTTT.

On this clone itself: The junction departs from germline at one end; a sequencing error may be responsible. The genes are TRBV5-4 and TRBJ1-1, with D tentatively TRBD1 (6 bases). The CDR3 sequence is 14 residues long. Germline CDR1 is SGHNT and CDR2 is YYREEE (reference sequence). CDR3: CASSLGQVNTGAFF. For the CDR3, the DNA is TGTGCCAGCAGCTTGGGACAGGTGAACACTGGAGCTTTCTTT. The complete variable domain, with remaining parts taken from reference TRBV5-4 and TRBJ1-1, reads ETGVTQSPTHLIKTRGQQVTLRCSSQSGHNTVSWYQQALGQGPQFIFQYYREEENGRGNFPPRFSGLQFPNYSSELNVNALELDDSALYLCASSLGQVNTGAFFGQGTRLTVV.

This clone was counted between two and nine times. CDR3 in DNA: TGTGCCAGCAGCCGCCGCGGCGACAATGAGCAGTTCTTC. It specifies CASSRRGDNEQFF. The chain employs TRBV7-3 and TRBJ2-1; D gene uncertain. Per germline, CDR1 SGHTA and CDR2 FQGTGA. The CDR3 has 13 residues. V was shortened by 5 bases and J by 5 bases, with 10 bases between the two germline ends.

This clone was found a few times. CDR3 residues: CASGFYGNIQYF. The CDR3 DNA is TGTGCCAGCGGGTTCTACGGGAACATTCAGTACTTC. The chain combines TRBV9 with TRBJ2-4, with D unresolved. The length of the CDR3 is 12 residues. V was cut by 7 bases and J by 7 bases, with 12 bases left in between. Germline lookup yields CDR1 SGDLS and CDR2 YYNGEE.

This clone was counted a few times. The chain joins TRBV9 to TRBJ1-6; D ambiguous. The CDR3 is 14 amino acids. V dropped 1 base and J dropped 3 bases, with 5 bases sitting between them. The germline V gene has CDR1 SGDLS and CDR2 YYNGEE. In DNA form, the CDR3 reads TGTGCCAGCAGCGTACAGGACTATAATTCACCCCTCCACTTT. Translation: CASSVQDYNSPLHF.

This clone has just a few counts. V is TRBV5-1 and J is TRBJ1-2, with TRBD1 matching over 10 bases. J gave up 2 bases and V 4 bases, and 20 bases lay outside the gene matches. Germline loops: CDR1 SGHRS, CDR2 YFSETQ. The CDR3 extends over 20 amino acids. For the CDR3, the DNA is TGCGCCAGCAGCCCTTCGCGAGACAGGGGGCTGCAATACCCAAACTATGGCTACACCTTC. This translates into CASSPSRDRGLQYPNYGYTF.

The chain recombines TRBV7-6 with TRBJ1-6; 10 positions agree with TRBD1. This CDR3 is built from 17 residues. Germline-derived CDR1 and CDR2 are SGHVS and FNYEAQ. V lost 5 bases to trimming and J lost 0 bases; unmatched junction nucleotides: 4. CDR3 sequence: CASSLGQGSSYNSPLHF. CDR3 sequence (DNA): TGTGCCAGCAGCCTGGGACAGGGGAGCTCCTATAATTCACCCCTCCACTTT.

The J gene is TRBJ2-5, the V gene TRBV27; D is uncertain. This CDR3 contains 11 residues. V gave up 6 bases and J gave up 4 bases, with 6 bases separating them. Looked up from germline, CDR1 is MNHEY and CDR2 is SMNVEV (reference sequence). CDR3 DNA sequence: TGTGCCAGCAGGCAGCGAGAGACCCAGTACTTC. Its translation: CASRQRETQYF.

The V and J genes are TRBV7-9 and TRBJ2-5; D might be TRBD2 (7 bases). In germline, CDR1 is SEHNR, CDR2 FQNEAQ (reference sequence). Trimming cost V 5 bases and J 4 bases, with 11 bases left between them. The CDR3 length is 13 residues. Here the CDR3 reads CASSPGGPETQYF. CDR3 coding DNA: TGTGCCAGCAGCCCGGGGGGCCCAGAGACCCAGTACTTC.

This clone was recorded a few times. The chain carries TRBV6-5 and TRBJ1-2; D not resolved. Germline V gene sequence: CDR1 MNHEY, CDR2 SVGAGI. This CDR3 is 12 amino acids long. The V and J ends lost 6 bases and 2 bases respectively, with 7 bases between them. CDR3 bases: TGTGCCAGCAGAAACAAAAACTATGGCTACACCTTC. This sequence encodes CASRNKNYGYTF.

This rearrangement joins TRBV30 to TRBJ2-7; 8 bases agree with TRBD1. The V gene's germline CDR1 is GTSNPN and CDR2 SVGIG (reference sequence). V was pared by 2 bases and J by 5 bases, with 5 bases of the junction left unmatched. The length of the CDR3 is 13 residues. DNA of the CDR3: TGTGCCTGGAGTAGGTGGACAGGGCACGAGCAGTACTTC. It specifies CAWSRWTGHEQYF.

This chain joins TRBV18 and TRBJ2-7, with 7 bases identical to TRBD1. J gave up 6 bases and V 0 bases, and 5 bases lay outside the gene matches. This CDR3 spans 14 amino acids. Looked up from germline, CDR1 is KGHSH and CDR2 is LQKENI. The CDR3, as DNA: TGTGCCAGCTCACCACCGAACAGGGGCGGCGAGCAGTACTTC. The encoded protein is CASSPPNRGGEQYF.

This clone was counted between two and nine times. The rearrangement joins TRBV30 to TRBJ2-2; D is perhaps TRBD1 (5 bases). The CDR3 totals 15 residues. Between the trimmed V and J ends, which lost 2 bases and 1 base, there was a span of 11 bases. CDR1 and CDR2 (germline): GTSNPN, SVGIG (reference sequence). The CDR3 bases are TGTGCCTGGAGTATCGACAGTCTGAACACCGGGGAGCTGTTTTTT. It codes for CAWSIDSLNTGELFF.

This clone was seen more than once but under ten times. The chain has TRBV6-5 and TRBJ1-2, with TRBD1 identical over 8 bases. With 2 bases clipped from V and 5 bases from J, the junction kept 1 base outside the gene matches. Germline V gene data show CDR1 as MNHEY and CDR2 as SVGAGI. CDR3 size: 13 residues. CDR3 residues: CASSYQGAYGYTF. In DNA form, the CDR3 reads TGTGCCAGCAGTTACCAGGGGGCGTATGGCTACACCTTC.

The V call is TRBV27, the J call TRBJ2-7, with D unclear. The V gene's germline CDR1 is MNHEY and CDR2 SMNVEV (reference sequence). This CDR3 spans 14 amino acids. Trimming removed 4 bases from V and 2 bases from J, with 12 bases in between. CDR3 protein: CASSSLTSTYEQYF. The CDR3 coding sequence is TGTGCCAGCAGTTCGTTAACATCAACCTACGAGCAGTACTTC.

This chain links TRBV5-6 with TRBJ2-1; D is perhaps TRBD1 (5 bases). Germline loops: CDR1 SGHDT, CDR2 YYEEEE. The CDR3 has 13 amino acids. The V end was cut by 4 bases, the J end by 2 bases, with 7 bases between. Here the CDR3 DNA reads TGTGCCAGCAGCATGGGGCCCTACAATGAGCAGTTCTTC. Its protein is CASSMGPYNEQFF.

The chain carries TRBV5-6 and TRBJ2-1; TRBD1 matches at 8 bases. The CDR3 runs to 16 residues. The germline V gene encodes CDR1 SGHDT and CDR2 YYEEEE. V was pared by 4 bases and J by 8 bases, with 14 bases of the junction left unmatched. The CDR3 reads CASSPSGQGRGHEQFF. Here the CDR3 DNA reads TGTGCCAGCAGCCCCTCAGGACAGGGAAGGGGCCATGAGCAGTTCTTC.

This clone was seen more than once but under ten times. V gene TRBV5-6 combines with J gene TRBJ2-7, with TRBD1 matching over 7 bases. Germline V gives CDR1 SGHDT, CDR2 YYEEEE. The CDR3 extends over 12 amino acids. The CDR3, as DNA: TGTGCCAGCAGCCGAGAAGACAGGGAACAGGAGGTC. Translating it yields CASSREDREQEV.

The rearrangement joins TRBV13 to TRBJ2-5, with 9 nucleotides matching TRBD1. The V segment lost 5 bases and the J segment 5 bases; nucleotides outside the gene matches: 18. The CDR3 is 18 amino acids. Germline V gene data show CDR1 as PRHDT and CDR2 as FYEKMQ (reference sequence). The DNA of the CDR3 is TGTGCCAGCAGCAACCACAGGGGGCGCTTAGGCTCTGACGAGACCCAGTACTTC. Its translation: CASSNHRGRLGSDETQYF. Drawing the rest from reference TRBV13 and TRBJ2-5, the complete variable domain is AAGVIQSPRHLIKEKRETATLKCYPIPRHDTVYWYQQGPGQDPQFLISFYEKMQSDKGSIPDRFSAQQFSDYHSELNMSSLELGDSALYFCASSNHRGRLGSDETQYFGPGTRLLVL.